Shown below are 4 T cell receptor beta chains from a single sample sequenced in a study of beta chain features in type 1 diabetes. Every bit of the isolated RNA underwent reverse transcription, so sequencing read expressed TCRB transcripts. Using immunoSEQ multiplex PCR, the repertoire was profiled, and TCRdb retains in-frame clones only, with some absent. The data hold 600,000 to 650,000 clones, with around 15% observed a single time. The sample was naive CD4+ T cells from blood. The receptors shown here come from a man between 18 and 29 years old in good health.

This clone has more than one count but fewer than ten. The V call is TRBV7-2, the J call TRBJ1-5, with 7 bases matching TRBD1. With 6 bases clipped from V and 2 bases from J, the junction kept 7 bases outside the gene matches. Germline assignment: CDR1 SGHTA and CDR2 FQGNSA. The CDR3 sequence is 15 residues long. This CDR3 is CASRADRAGNQPQHF. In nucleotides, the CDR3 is TGTGCCAGCAGAGCCGACAGGGCGGGCAATCAGCCCCAGCATTTT.

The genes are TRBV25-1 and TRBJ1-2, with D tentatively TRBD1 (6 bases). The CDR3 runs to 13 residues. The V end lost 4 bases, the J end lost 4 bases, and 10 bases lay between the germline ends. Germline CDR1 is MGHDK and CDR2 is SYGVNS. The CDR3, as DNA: TGTGCCAGCAGTGCGCAGGACAGCTATGGCTACACCTTC. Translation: CASSAQDSYGYTF.

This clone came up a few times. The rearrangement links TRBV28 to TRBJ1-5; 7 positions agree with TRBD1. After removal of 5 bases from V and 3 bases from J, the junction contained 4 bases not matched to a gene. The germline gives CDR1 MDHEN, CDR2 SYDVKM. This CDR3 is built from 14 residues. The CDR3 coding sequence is TGTGCCAGCAGTCAGGGGGGCATCAATCAGCCCCAGCATTTT. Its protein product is CASSQGGINQPQHF. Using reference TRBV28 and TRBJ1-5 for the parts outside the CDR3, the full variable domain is DVKVTQSSRYLVKRTGEKVFLECVQDMDHENMFWYRQDPGLGLRLIYFSYDVKMKEKGDIPEGYSVSREKKERFSLILESASTNQTSMYLCASSQGGINQPQHFGDGTRLSIL.

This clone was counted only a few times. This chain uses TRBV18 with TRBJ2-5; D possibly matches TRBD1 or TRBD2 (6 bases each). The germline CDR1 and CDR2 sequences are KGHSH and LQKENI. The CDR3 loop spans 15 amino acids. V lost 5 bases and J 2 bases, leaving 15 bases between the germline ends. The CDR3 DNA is TGTGCCAGCTCAGCCCGGCAGGGGACTCAAGAGACCCAGTACTTC. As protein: CASSARQGTQETQYF. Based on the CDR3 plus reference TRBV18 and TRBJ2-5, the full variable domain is NAGVMQNPRHLVRRRGQEARLRCSPMKGHSHVYWYRQLPEEGLKFMVYLQKENIIDESGMPKERFSAEFPKEGPSILRIQQVVRGDSAAYFCASSARQGTQETQYFGPGTRLLVL.